The sequence of this T cell receptor (beta chain) was determined in a study of monozygotic twins with inflammatory bowel disease. Generation of cDNA took place in eight separate reactions per sample. TCRdb re-called the 5' RACE reads and catalogs CDR3 proteins one per entry, DNA excluded. Recorded here are over 110,000 distinct CDR3 sequences; the top ten clones represent 2% to 2.5%. Unfractionated whole blood yielded total RNA, and T cells were not sorted. The source of this sequence is a human donor with ulcerative colitis or Crohn's disease, or a healthy co-twin of an affected twin (not recorded which). Material for sequencing was blood.

The CDR3 region is CASSDSSGGFTDTQYF. The V and J genes are TRBV3-1 and TRBJ2-3; TCRdb reports TRBD2, a call that lacks DNA to check it against. Per germline, CDR1 LGHDT and CDR2 YNNKEL (reference sequence). This CDR3 comprises 16 residues.